The 32 T cell receptor beta chains given below trace back to one sample, sequenced in a study of T cells in Graves' hyperthyroidism and ophthalmopathy. Regions amplified from RNA transcripts were the TCR beta CDR3 regions. TCR CDR3 regions were first amplified by RT-PCR with HTBI primers. Using its own MiXCR run on the multiplex PCR reads, TCRdb lists one record per CDR3 protein. The table has around 300,000 distinct CDR3 sequences, approximately 15% seen once. Input material: blood. The source is a woman aged 25 to 39 with Graves' hyperthyroidism.

Points on this clonotype: Given a much more abundant clone one base away, this may be a read error. This chain connects TRBV20-1 to TRBJ2-2; tentative D call: TRBD2 (5 bases). This CDR3 is built from 17 residues. Germline V lookup: CDR1 DFQATT, CDR2 SNEGSKA (reference sequence). Trimming took off 3 bases at V and 1 base at J, with 18 bases between the two ends. The CDR3 loop reads CSASGGEEIKNTGELFF. The CDR3 DNA reads TGCAGTGCTAGCGGAGGAGAGGAGATAAAGAACACCGGGGAGCTGTTTTTT.

This clonotype was counted ten times or more. The CDR3 spells CASSLAGGSTDTQYF. CDR3 sequence (DNA): TGTGCCAGCAGCTTAGCGGGAGGGTCCACAGATACGCAGTATTTT. This rearrangement joins TRBV7-2 to TRBJ2-3; 7 bases fit TRBD2. CDR1 and CDR2 (germline): SGHTA, FQGNSA. The CDR3 is made up of 15 amino acids. The V and J ends lost 0 bases and 2 bases, in that order; junction bases with no gene match: 2.

This clonotype occurred a few times. The junction departs from the called germline gene at one end, perhaps through a read error. This chain links TRBV20-1 with TRBJ2-5; unclear D gene. Germline lookup yields CDR1 DFQATT and CDR2 SNEGSKA (reference sequence). The CDR3 sequence is 11 residues long. The CDR3 region is CCARVQETQYF. The CDR3 DNA follows: TGCTGTGCTAGAGTCCAAGAGACCCAGTACTTC.

Notes on this clonotype: This may be a read error, as it is one base from a much larger clone. The V and J genes are TRBV5-1 and TRBJ1-1; D not resolved. The CDR3 totals 15 residues. Germline V gives CDR1 SGHRS, CDR2 YFSETQ. In nucleotides, the CDR3 is TGCGCCAGCAGGCCCGGAGCAGGAATGAACACTGGAGCTTTCTTT. This sequence encodes CASRPGAGMNTGAFF.

This clonotype was counted many times. The chain joins TRBV28 to TRBJ2-7; D is ambiguous. This CDR3 comprises 12 residues. The V end was cut by 3 bases, the J end by 4 bases, with 7 bases between. Germline V gives CDR1 MDHEN, CDR2 SYDVKM. CDR3 sequence reads: CASSLRDYEQYF. CDR3 in DNA: TGTGCCAGCAGTTTGAGAGATTACGAGCAGTACTTC.

There are many counts of this clonotype. V is TRBV28 and J is TRBJ2-7, with 10 bases aligning to TRBD2. The germline CDR1 and CDR2 sequences are MDHEN and SYDVKM. The ends lost 6 bases at V and 3 bases at J; junction bases unmatched: 8. The CDR3 covers 15 residues. CDR3 in amino acids: CASSSSTSGNYEQYF. The CDR3 nucleotides are TGTGCCAGCAGCTCCAGTACTAGCGGGAACTACGAGCAGTACTTC. The whole variable domain, filled in from reference TRBV28 and TRBJ2-7, reads DVKVTQSSRYLVKRTGEKVFLECVQDMDHENMFWYRQDPGLGLRLIYFSYDVKMKEKGDIPEGYSVSREKKERFSLILESASTNQTSMYLCASSSSTSGNYEQYFGPGTRLTVT.

This clonotype came up many times. The V call is TRBV12-3 or TRBV12-4, the J call TRBJ2-4, with D perhaps matching TRBD1 (6 bases). With 5 bases removed from V and 3 bases from J, the gap between germline ends came to 23 bases. The CDR3 contains 18 residues. This chain's CDR3 is CASSLQGPLDLDKNIQYF. The CDR3 bases are TGTGCCAGCAGTCTACAGGGTCCCTTGGATTTGGACAAAAACATTCAGTACTTC.

The CDR3 here is CASSFQAGGYETQYF. DNA of the CDR3: TGTGCCAGCAGCTTCCAAGCGGGAGGGTACGAGACCCAGTACTTC. V gene TRBV7-3 combines with J gene TRBJ2-5; 10 nucleotides agree with TRBD2. The CDR3 extends over 15 amino acids. Germline CDR1 and CDR2: SGHTA and FQGTGA. Trimming removed 3 bases from V and 5 bases from J; junction bases left unmatched: 6.

V is TRBV20-1 and J is TRBJ2-1, with D unresolved. The CDR3 covers 14 residues. The germline V gene encodes CDR1 DFQATT and CDR2 SNEGSKA (reference sequence). Between the trimmed V and J ends, which lost 3 bases and 0 bases, there was a span of 9 bases. In DNA form, the CDR3 reads TGCAGTGCTAGCGGCCCAGACTCCTACAATGAGCAGTTCTTC. This codes for CSASGPDSYNEQFF.

This clonotype has a count of ten or more. The chain carries TRBV6-1 and TRBJ1-1; 9 positions agree with TRBD1. In germline, CDR1 is MNHNS, CDR2 SASEGT. This CDR3 is built from 15 residues. The V gene end was trimmed by 5 bases and the J gene end by 4 bases; junction bases not matched to a gene: 8. The CDR3 protein is CASSPPRQGVTEAFF. CDR3 nucleotides: TGTGCCAGCAGTCCCCCCAGACAGGGGGTCACTGAAGCTTTCTTT.

This clonotype came up a few times. The V call is TRBV7-3, the J call TRBJ2-2; no reliable D call. The CDR3 is made up of 13 amino acids. V shed 5 bases and J shed 2 bases, with 6 bases lying between them. CDR1 and CDR2 from the germline V gene are SGHTA and FQGTGA. CDR3 DNA: TGTGCCAGCAGCATAGGAAACACCGGGGAGCTGTTTTTT. Its translation: CASSIGNTGELFF.

This clonotype was recorded many times. J is TRBJ2-7 and V is TRBV7-2; 7 nucleotides agree with TRBD2. This CDR3 has 13 residues. J was trimmed by 3 bases and V by 8 bases; bases with no gene match: 7. Germline CDR1 and CDR2: SGHTA and FQGNSA. CDR3 in DNA: TGTGCCAGCCGGCGGGAGATCCTCTACGAGCAGTACTTC. Translating gives CASRREILYEQYF.

CDR3 protein: CSASQAFGNEAFF. Here the CDR3 DNA reads TGCAGTGCTAGCCAGGCTTTTGGGAATGAAGCTTTCTTT. V usage is TRBV20-1 and J usage is TRBJ1-1; D ambiguous. Germline V gene sequence: CDR1 DFQATT, CDR2 SNEGSKA (reference sequence). The CDR3 is made up of 13 amino acids. Deletions cut 3 bases from V and 7 bases from J, with 15 bases between.

This clonotype occurred many times. V and J are TRBV27 and TRBJ2-7, with D perhaps being TRBD1 or TRBD2 (5 bases each). V was trimmed by 6 bases and J by 3 bases, leaving 15 bases between them. Germline V CDR1 and CDR2: MNHEY, SMNVEV (reference sequence). CDR3 size: 14 residues. This CDR3 is CASSRDGDLYEQYF. CDR3 nucleotide sequence: TGTGCCAGCAGCCGGGACGGGGACCTCTACGAGCAGTACTTC.

The rearrangement joins TRBV24-1 to TRBJ2-7; either TRBD1 or TRBD2 may fit D (5 bases each). Germline V gives CDR1 KGHDR, CDR2 SFDVKD. The CDR3 sequence is 15 residues long. V gave up 2 bases and J gave up 6 bases, with 16 bases separating them. The CDR3 DNA sequence: TGTGCCACCAGTGATTCAGCAGACCAGGGACGCGAGCAGTACTTC. Protein sequence: CATSDSADQGREQYF.

This clonotype was recorded once. The rearrangement links TRBV6-2 or TRBV6-3 to TRBJ2-3, with TRBD2 matching over 13 bases. Trimming at V came to 9 bases and at J to 6 bases, leaving 15 bases not matched to a gene. The CDR3 spans 17 residues. The germline V gene has CDR1 MNHEY and CDR2 SVGEGT. Here the CDR3 DNA reads TGTGCCAGTTCAACGGGACTAGCGGGATTACGGGTTGATACGCAGTATTTT. Translating gives CASSTGLAGLRVDTQYF.

This clonotype came up a few times. The chain has TRBV3-1 and TRBJ2-5; 8 bases align to TRBD2. This CDR3 contains 15 residues. V was pared by 5 bases and J by 5 bases, with 10 bases of the junction left unmatched. Germline CDR1 and CDR2: LGHDT and YNNKEL (reference sequence). In nucleotides, the CDR3 is TGTGCCAGCAGCTCGGGAAGCGGGAGTGTGGAGACCCAGTACTTC. It is translated as CASSSGSGSVETQYF.

This clonotype was counted ten times or more. This rearrangement joins TRBV7-3 to TRBJ2-5; maybe TRBD1 (8 bases). CDR3 length: 15 amino acids. The germline CDR1 and CDR2 sequences are SGHTA and FQGTGA. V was trimmed by 4 bases and J by 5 bases, leaving 17 bases between them. The CDR3 reads CASSSQGARGETQYF. For the CDR3, the DNA is TGTGCCAGCAGCTCCCAGGGGGCGCGGGGGGAGACCCAGTACTTC.

This clonotype has at least ten counts. This chain joins TRBV6-1 and TRBJ2-1; 7 positions match TRBD1. This CDR3 has 14 amino acids. V was clipped by 9 bases and J by 4 bases; unmatched bases: 9. CDR1 and CDR2 (germline): MNHNS, SASEGT. As DNA, the CDR3 is TGTGCCAGAGACAGGGCCCGGAGGTACAATGAGCAGTTCTTC. Its translation is CARDRARRYNEQFF.

The table lists this clonotype with many counts. This chain links TRBV6-1 with TRBJ2-1; 9 nucleotides match TRBD1. Germline V CDR1 and CDR2: MNHNS, SASEGT. The CDR3 is made up of 15 amino acids. V was clipped by 6 bases and J by 6 bases; unmatched bases: 9. The CDR3 loop is CASRRTGEGANEQFF. For the CDR3, the DNA is TGTGCCAGCAGGCGGACAGGGGAAGGAGCCAATGAGCAGTTCTTC.

V and J are TRBV4-1 and TRBJ2-1, with TRBD2 matching over 12 bases. Unmatched junction bases numbered 6, after V lost 1 base and J lost 8 bases. The CDR3 is 16 amino acids. Germline values: CDR1 MGHRA, CDR2 YSYEKL. Here the CDR3 reads CASSQATSGSIYEQFF. The CDR3 DNA is TGCGCCAGCAGCCAAGCGACTAGCGGGAGTATATATGAGCAGTTCTTC.

This clonotype was counted only a few times. This chain connects TRBV20-1 to TRBJ1-3, with 9 bases that match TRBD1. Germline V gene sequence: CDR1 DFQATT, CDR2 SNEGSKA (reference sequence). The CDR3 is made up of 14 amino acids. With V trimmed by 2 bases and J by 2 bases, 1 base remained unmatched. CDR3 region: CSARRTGAGNTIYF. CDR3 coding DNA: TGCAGTGCTAGACGGACAGGGGCTGGAAACACCATATATTTT.

This clonotype was found many times. The J gene is TRBJ2-1, the V gene TRBV28; 9 nucleotides align to TRBD2. The CDR3 has 16 amino acids. Germline V CDR1 and CDR2: MDHEN, SYDVKM. With 5 bases clipped from V and 7 bases from J, the junction kept 12 bases outside the gene matches. As DNA, the CDR3 is TGTGCCAGCAGTCCGTTAGCGGGAGCTGGACCAAATGAGCAGTTCTTC. Its translation: CASSPLAGAGPNEQFF. The whole variable domain, filled in from reference TRBV28 and TRBJ2-1, reads DVKVTQSSRYLVKRTGEKVFLECVQDMDHENMFWYRQDPGLGLRLIYFSYDVKMKEKGDIPEGYSVSREKKERFSLILESASTNQTSMYLCASSPLAGAGPNEQFFGPGTRLTVL.

The CDR3 DNA follows: TGTGCCAGTCGAAGGAGAGAGACCCAGTACTTC. Its translation: CASRRRETQYF. The V gene is TRBV6-5, the J gene TRBJ2-5; D remains ambiguous. Germline values: CDR1 MNHEY, CDR2 SVGAGI. The CDR3 is made up of 11 amino acids. V shed 9 bases and J shed 4 bases, with 9 bases lying between them.

This clonotype was observed at least ten times. This chain connects TRBV5-1 to TRBJ1-2; weak D call: TRBD1 (5 bases). The germline CDR1 and CDR2 sequences are SGHRS and YFSETQ. The CDR3 sequence is 15 residues long. The germline V and J ends were trimmed by 3 bases and 4 bases, with 16 bases remaining between them. The CDR3: CASSSPGGASYGYTF. CDR3 in DNA: TGCGCCAGCAGCTCCCCGGGAGGGGCTTCCTATGGCTACACCTTC.

This clonotype occurred many times. The chain uses TRBV6-2 or TRBV6-3 and TRBJ2-5; 9 nucleotides line up with TRBD1. The germline V gene has CDR1 MNHEY and CDR2 SVGEGT. V trimming: 10 bases; J trimming: 5 bases; junction bases outside the gene matches: 8. This CDR3 is 13 amino acids long. This chain's CDR3 is CATTGGVRETQYF. The DNA of the CDR3 is TGTGCCACTACAGGGGGCGTGCGGGAGACCCAGTACTTC.

This clonotype was seen a few times. The chain couples TRBV2 to TRBJ2-2; 12 positions match TRBD1. Germline V gene data show CDR1 as SNHLY and CDR2 as FYNNEI. The CDR3 extends over 15 amino acids. Trimming cost V 6 bases and J 7 bases; bases outside gene matches: 6. The CDR3, as DNA: TGTGCCAGCAGGGGGACAGGGGGCGCAGGCGGGGAGCTGTTTTTT. This encodes CASRGTGGAGGELFF.

This clonotype was found many times. This sequence joins TRBV20-1 and TRBJ2-1; D gene uncertain. Germline V gene lookup returns CDR1 DFQATT and CDR2 SNEGSKA (reference sequence). The V end lost 0 bases, the J end lost 5 bases, and 11 bases lay between the germline ends. The CDR3 loop spans 14 amino acids. CDR3 bases: TGCAGTGCTAGAGATAGCCCTATAGACAATGAGCAGTTCTTC. It specifies CSARDSPIDNEQFF.

There are a few counts of this clonotype. The chain employs TRBV20-1 and TRBJ1-1; 7 nucleotides agree with TRBD1. The CDR3 covers 14 residues. The ends lost 2 bases at V and 12 bases at J; junction bases unmatched: 15. From germline, CDR1 is DFQATT and CDR2 SNEGSKA (reference sequence). The CDR3 protein is CSARKGQSMEGPFF. The CDR3 DNA reads TGCAGTGCTAGAAAGGGACAGTCGATGGAGGGGCCTTTCTTT.

The V and J genes are TRBV20-1 and TRBJ2-7, with D unclear. V was clipped by 6 bases and J by 3 bases, with 15 bases between them. The CDR3 totals 13 residues. Germline V gene sequence: CDR1 DFQATT, CDR2 SNEGSKA (reference sequence). The CDR3 loop reads CSAFSDGDYEQYF. CDR3 DNA: TGCAGTGCATTCTCGGACGGAGACTACGAGCAGTACTTC.

This chain connects TRBV20-1 to TRBJ1-5, with unresolved D. Trimming stripped 4 bases from V and 0 bases from J, with 19 bases between. Germline V gene lookup returns CDR1 DFQATT and CDR2 SNEGSKA (reference sequence). CDR3 size: 17 residues. The CDR3 sequence: CSATSTRVGDSNQPQHF. CDR3 nucleotide sequence: TGCAGTGCTACCTCCACGAGGGTTGGGGATAGCAATCAGCCCCAGCATTTT.

The chain links TRBV20-1 to TRBJ2-5, with 7 bases lining up with TRBD1. The junction had 7 bases not matched to a gene; V was cut back by 5 bases and J by 7 bases. The CDR3 has 12 amino acids. CDR1 DFQATT and CDR2 SNEGSKA come from the germline V gene (reference sequence). The CDR3 nucleotides are TGCAGTGCTCCTAAACAGGGGTGGACCCAGTACTTC. Translating gives CSAPKQGWTQYF.